This TCR beta chain was documented in a study of blood T cell repertoires in COVID-19 (dated by TCRdb to 2020 to 2022). Concerning the study at large: Collaborator samples came from the United States, Italy and Spain and covered acute and convalescent phases of COVID-19. The material from the prospective study consisted of cDNA or gDNA derived from T cells, B-cell-depleted T cells, or PBMCs. The dataset comprised deeply sampled blood TCRbeta repertoires from subjects exposed to, actively infected with, or recovered from COVID-19. A freely available public database, intended as a resource for researchers studying the immune response to SARS-CoV-2, is where the repertoires were released. Samples were obtained from the ongoing ImmuneRACE study (first 160 participants) and from 1,000 to 1,500 subjects provided by 6 global collaborators. Sample metadata almost always included a de-identified subject ID, COVID-19 status, age in years and sex. Where available, HLA class I and class II types were taken from metadata supplied by the sample provider and were not determined by assay-based typing. The study at large found these results: Clinical and demographic metadata were provided uncurated, with the amount varying by source and participant.

The CDR3 holds 12 amino acids from the cysteine to the phenylalanine. The DNA shown is the 36-base CDR3, in frame from base 1. V is clipped by 7 bases and J by 13 bases, and the sequence between their germline boundaries is 17 bases long. The germline V gene (reference sequence) supplies CDR1 LNHDA and CDR2 SQIVND. A note on this clone: It has no known antigen specificity. Qualities for individual bases were not recorded, and no much larger clone is one base off.

The immunoSEQ Assay, a bias-controlled multiplex PCR, was used to amplify TCRbeta CDR3 regions from genomic DNA. On the authors' methods: The number of nucleated cells in each sample was estimated from the amplification of reference gene primers within the assay. To quantify the absolute abundance of each unique TCRbeta CDR3 rearrangement, sequence reads were collapsed and filtered. For each sample, productive Simpson clonality was calculated as the square root of Simpson's diversity index across productive rearrangements. What TCRdb holds here is the immuneACCESS table cut down to in-frame rearrangements. Part of the clones is not present; checked against another copy, under half of the missing clones reflect an unresolved V gene, and the others are unexplained. That table is the source of V, J and clone size, and D and trimming were worked out from the DNA. The sample contains 150,000 to 200,000 clones, around 83% of them found a single time. Clones ranked in the top ten supply approximately 1.5% of the sample.

Collaborating institutions collected whole blood in K2EDTA tubes following their own protocols. For TCRbeta analysis, collaborators shipped samples as frozen whole blood, isolated PBMCs, or DNA extracted from either of those sample types. This chain is built from TRBV19 and TRBJ2-1; matching of 5 bases hints at TRBD1 as the D gene. The origin of this receptor is a human donor in a cohort sampled during active COVID-19. Sample: peripheral blood. CDR3 loop: CASISTDLSQFF. DNA sequence: TGTGCCAGTATTTCGACAGACCTATCCCAGTTCTTC.